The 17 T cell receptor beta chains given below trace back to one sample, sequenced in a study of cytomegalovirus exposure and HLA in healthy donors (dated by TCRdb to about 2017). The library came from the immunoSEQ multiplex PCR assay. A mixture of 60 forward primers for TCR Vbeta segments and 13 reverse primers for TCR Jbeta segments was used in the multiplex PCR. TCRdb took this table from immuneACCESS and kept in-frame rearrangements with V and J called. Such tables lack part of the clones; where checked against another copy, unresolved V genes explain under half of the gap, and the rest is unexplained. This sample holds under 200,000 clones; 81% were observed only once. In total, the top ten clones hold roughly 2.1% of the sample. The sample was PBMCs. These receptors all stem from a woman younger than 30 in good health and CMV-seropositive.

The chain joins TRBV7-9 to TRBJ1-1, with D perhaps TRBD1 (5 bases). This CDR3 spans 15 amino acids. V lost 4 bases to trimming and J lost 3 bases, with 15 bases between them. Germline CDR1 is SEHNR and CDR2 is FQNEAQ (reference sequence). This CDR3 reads CASSYDSSEDTEAFF. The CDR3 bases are TGTGCCAGCAGCTACGACAGTTCTGAGGACACTGAAGCTTTCTTT.

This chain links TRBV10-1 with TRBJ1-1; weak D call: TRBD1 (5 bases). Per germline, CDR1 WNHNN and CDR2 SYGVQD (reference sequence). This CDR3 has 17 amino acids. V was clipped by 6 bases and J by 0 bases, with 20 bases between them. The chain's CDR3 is CASSFTTLQEMNTEAFF. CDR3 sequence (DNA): TGCGCCAGCAGCTTTACTACCTTACAGGAGATGAACACTGAAGCTTTCTTT.

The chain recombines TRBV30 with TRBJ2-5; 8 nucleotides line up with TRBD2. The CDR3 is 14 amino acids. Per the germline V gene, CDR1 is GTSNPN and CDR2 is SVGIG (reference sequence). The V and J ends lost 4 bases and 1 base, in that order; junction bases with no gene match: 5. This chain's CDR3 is CAWTNGGAQETQYF. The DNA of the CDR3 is TGTGCCTGGACTAACGGGGGGGCCCAAGAGACCCAGTACTTC.

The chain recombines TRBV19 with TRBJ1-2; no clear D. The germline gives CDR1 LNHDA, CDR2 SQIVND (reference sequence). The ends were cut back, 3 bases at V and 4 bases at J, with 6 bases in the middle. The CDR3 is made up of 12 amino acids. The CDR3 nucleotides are TGTGCCAGTAGTATCACCAGCTATGGCTACACCTTC. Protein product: CASSITSYGYTF.

CDR3 in amino acids: CASSEDRGRKETQYF. The DNA of the CDR3 is TGTGCCAGCAGCGAGGACAGGGGCCGCAAGGAGACCCAGTACTTC. The chain has TRBV6-1 and TRBJ2-5; 9 positions match TRBD1. V shed 6 bases, J shed 5 bases, and the junction held 10 bases outside the gene matches. Germline V gene sequence: CDR1 MNHNS, CDR2 SASEGT. CDR3 length equals 15 residues.

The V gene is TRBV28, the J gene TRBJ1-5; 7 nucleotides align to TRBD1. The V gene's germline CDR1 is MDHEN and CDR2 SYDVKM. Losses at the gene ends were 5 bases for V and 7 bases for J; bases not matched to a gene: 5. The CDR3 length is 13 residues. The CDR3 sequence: CASSHRGGQPQHF. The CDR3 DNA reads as TGTGCCAGCAGTCACAGGGGTGGGCAGCCCCAGCATTTT.

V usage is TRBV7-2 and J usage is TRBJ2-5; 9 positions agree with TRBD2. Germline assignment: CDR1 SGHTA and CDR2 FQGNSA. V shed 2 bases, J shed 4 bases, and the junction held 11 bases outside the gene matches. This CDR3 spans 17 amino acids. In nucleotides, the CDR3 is TGTGCCAGCAGCTTATCGGTTCTGGCGGGGGGGCTAGAGACCCAGTACTTC. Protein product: CASSLSVLAGGLETQYF.

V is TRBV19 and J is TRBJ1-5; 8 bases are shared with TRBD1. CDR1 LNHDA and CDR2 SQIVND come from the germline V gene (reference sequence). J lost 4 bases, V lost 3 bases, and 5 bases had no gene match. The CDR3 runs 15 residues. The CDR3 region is CASSMRTGNNQPQHF. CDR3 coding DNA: TGTGCCAGTAGTATGAGGACAGGGAATAATCAGCCCCAGCATTTT.

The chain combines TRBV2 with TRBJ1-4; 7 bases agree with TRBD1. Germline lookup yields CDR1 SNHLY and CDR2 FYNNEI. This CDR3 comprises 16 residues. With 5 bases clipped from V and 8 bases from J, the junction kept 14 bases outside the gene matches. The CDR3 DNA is TGTGCCAGCAGTCCTCCTCCAGGGGGGAAGGGAGAAAAACTGTTTTTT. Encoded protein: CASSPPPGGKGEKLFF.

Written as DNA, the CDR3 is TGTGCCAGTAGTTCCGCAGGGGCAGCTGAGCAGTTCTTC. Protein: CASSSAGAAEQFF. The chain uses TRBV19 and TRBJ2-1; tentative D call: TRBD1 (6 bases). Germline-derived CDR1 and CDR2 are LNHDA and SQIVND (reference sequence). Deletions cut 5 bases from V and 9 bases from J, with 14 bases between. CDR3 length equals 13 residues.

This CDR3 reads CASSPRQGVNYGYTF. CDR3 bases: TGTGCCAGCAGTCCGAGACAGGGGGTTAACTATGGCTACACCTTC. The rearrangement uses TRBV6-6 and TRBJ1-2, with TRBD1 matching 9 bases. Germline V gene data show CDR1 as MNHNY and CDR2 as SVGAGI (reference sequence). The CDR3 sequence is 15 residues long. The junction had 5 bases not matched to a gene; V was cut back by 5 bases and J by 1 base.

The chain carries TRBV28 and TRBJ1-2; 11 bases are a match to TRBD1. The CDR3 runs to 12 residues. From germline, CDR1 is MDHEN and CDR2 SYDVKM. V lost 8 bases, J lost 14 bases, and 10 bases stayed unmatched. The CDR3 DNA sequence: TGTGCCAGCGGGGGACAGGGGGAACGTAGGACCTTC. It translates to CASGGQGERRTF.

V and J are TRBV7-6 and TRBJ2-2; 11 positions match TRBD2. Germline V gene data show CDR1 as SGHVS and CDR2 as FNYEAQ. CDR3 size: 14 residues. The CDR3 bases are TGTGCAGCCGGACTAGCGGGGAACACCGGGGAGCTGTTTTTT. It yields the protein CAAGLAGNTGELFF.

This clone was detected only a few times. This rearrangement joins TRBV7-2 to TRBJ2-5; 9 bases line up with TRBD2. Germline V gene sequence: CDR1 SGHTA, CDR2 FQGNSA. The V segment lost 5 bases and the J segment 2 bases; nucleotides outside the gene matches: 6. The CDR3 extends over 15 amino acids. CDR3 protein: CASSGGGRGQETQYF. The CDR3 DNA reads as TGTGCCAGCAGCGGAGGCGGGAGGGGGCAAGAGACCCAGTACTTC.

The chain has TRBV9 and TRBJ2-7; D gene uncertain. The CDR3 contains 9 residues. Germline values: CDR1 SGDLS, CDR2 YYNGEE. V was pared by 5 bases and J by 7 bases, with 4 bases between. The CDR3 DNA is TGTGCCAGCAGGCCGGAGCAGTACGTC. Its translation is CASRPEQYV.

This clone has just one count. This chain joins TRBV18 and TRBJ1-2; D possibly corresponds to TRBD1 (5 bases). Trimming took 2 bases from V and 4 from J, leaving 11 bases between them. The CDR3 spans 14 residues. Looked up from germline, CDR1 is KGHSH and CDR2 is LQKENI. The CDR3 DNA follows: TGTGCCAGCTCACCAATCAGGGATCCCTATGGCTACACCTTC. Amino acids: CASSPIRDPYGYTF.

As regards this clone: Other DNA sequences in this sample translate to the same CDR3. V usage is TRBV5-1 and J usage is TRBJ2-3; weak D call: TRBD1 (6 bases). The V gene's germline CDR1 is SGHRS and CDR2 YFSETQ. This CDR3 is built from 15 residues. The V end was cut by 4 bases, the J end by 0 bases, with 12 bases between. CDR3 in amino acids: CASSPRTASTDTQYF. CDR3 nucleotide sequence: TGCGCCAGCAGCCCCAGGACAGCCAGCACAGATACGCAGTATTTT.